This TCR beta chain was recorded in a study of cytomegalovirus exposure and HLA in healthy donors. Study-level findings and limits: The presence/absence work took it that sequencing depth was about the same across donors.

PCR was performed using 60 Vbeta and 13 Jbeta primers. Method: immunoSEQ multiplex PCR; TCRdb's copy keeps in-frame clones and lacks some. The repertoire holds 100,000 or so clones, with 69% as singletons. As to this clone: The antigen is not known.

This CDR3 is built from 15 residues. The germline V gene has CDR1 SNHLY and CDR2 FYNNEI. Trimming left V 4 bases short and J 6 bases short, with 16 bases between. The clonotype originates from a man aged 25 to 40 in good health and CMV-seronegative. The sample was PBMCs. The chain carries TRBV2 and TRBJ1-3; the D gene is possibly TRBD1 (5 bases). CDR3 sequence reads: CASSGYRSYINTIYF. In DNA, the CDR3 is TGTGCCAGCAGTGGATACAGGAGCTACATAAACACCATATATTTT.